The subject of this entry is one T cell receptor beta chain. V lost 9 bases and J 4 bases, leaving 16 bases between the germline ends. The CDR3 is made up of 14 amino acids. Germline values: CDR1 MNHEY, CDR2 SVGAGI. These data originate in a study of control samples from healthy donors and cancer patients. The repertoire was sequenced with immunoSEQ multiplex PCR; TCRdb's copy has only in-frame clones and lacks some. The sample has roughly 63,000 clones, around 90% seen once. The origin of this receptor is a man between 40 and 49 years old with colorectal cancer. The sequencing sample was made of PBMCs. The chain is built from TRBV6-5 and TRBJ1-3; D might be TRBD1 (5 bases). The CDR3 loop is CASTSGGLGNTIYF. The CDR3 DNA reads TGTGCCAGTACTTCTGGGGGACTAGGAAACACCATATATTTT.